These T cell receptor beta chains were read from a single sample in a study of human T cells and chemical hapten exposure. TCRdb analysed the RACE reads with MiXCR anew, one entry per CDR3 protein. Of around 100,000 distinct CDR3 sequences detected, approximately 9.9% appear once; the ten largest clones hold 3.5%. Sequences were derived from whole blood, sampled in connection with sensitization to the hapten diphenylcyclopropenone (DPC). The receptors derive from a woman in her 40s with alopecia areata. Some clones in this sample may be carry-over from other donors' samples. Both conserved end residues are part of each CDR3. Fields, in order: J gene, D gene, V gene, clone size, CDR3 DNA, CDR3 protein. The D gene is left open where the match is weak. Not every row has a clone size; where given, it reads once, few, many or a size class.

j_call: TRBJ1-2; d_call: .; v_call: TRBV20-1; clone_size: few; cdr3_nt: TGCAGTGCCTGGGGAGAGGGGTATGGCTACACCTTC; cdr3_aa: CSAWGEGYGYTF
j_call: TRBJ1-1; d_call: .; v_call: TRBV15; clone_size: many; cdr3_nt: TGTGCCACCAGCAGTAAAGGGAGCACTGAAGCTTTCTTT; cdr3_aa: CATSSKGSTEAFF
j_call: TRBJ1-1; d_call: .; v_call: TRBV7-2; clone_size: many; cdr3_nt: TGTGCCAGCAGCTCCCGCCAGAAAGGAGAAGCTTTCTTT; cdr3_aa: CASSSRQKGEAFF
j_call: TRBJ2-7; d_call: TRBD1; v_call: TRBV7-3; clone_size: few; cdr3_nt: TGTGCCAGCAGCCCTAGGGGACAGAAGTTTACCTACGAGCAGTACTTC; cdr3_aa: CASSPRGQKFTYEQYF
j_call: TRBJ2-1; d_call: TRBD2; v_call: TRBV7-2; clone_size: many; cdr3_nt: TGTGCCAGCAGCTCGCGGGGGGACTACAATGAGCAGTTCTTC; cdr3_aa: CASSSRGDYNEQFF
j_call: TRBJ1-3; d_call: .; v_call: TRBV10-1; clone_size: few; cdr3_nt: TGCGCCAGCAGTGAGGCCGTGGGGAGTGGAAACACCATATATTTT; cdr3_aa: CASSEAVGSGNTIYF
j_call: TRBJ2-1; d_call: .; v_call: TRBV2; clone_size: .; cdr3_nt: TGTGCCAGCAGTGATCGGATTTACAATGAGCAGTTCTTC; cdr3_aa: CASSDRIYNEQFF
j_call: TRBJ1-4; d_call: TRBD1; v_call: TRBV9; clone_size: .; cdr3_nt: TGTGCCAGCAGCCCAAGGACAGGGTCTAATGAAAAACTGTTTTTT; cdr3_aa: CASSPRTGSNEKLFF
j_call: TRBJ1-1; d_call: .; v_call: TRBV11-3; clone_size: many; cdr3_nt: TGTGCCAGCAGCTTACGACGGGACGGGAACACTGAAGCTTTCTTT; cdr3_aa: CASSLRRDGNTEAFF
j_call: TRBJ1-3; d_call: .; v_call: TRBV12-3/TRBV12-4; clone_size: .; cdr3_nt: TGTGCCAGCACAAGGGACGAGACTGGAAACACCATATATTTT; cdr3_aa: CASTRDETGNTIYF
j_call: TRBJ2-3; d_call: TRBD2; v_call: TRBV20-1; clone_size: .; cdr3_nt: TGCAGTGCTAGCCGGACTAGCGGGGGTACAGATACGCAGTATTTT; cdr3_aa: CSASRTSGGTDTQYF
j_call: TRBJ2-3; d_call: .; v_call: TRBV20-1; clone_size: few; cdr3_nt: TGCAGTGCTAGAGGAGGGGCCCCAGATACGCAGTATTTT; cdr3_aa: CSARGGAPDTQYF
j_call: TRBJ1-1; d_call: TRBD1; v_call: TRBV9; clone_size: .; cdr3_nt: TGTGCCAGCAGCATACGGACAGGGCTGGACACTGAAGCTTTCTTT; cdr3_aa: CASSIRTGLDTEAFF
j_call: TRBJ2-2; d_call: TRBD1; v_call: TRBV4-3; clone_size: few; cdr3_nt: TGCGCCAGCAGCCAATTGGGGACAGGGCCGACCGGGGAGCTGTTTTTT; cdr3_aa: CASSQLGTGPTGELFF
j_call: TRBJ1-3; d_call: .; v_call: TRBV29-1; clone_size: .; cdr3_nt: TGCAGCGTTGATGGTGCCCAAAACACCATATATTTT; cdr3_aa: CSVDGAQNTIYF
j_call: TRBJ2-2; d_call: TRBD1; v_call: TRBV7-6; clone_size: once; cdr3_nt: TGTGCCAGCGGCTCCTTGAGGACAGGGGGCATCGGGGAGCTGTTTTTT; cdr3_aa: CASGSLRTGGIGELFF
j_call: TRBJ2-7; d_call: .; v_call: TRBV5-1; clone_size: .; cdr3_nt: TGCGCCAGCAGCATTGCGGGACAGAACTTTTACGAGCAGTACTTC; cdr3_aa: CASSIAGQNFYEQYF
j_call: TRBJ2-6; d_call: .; v_call: TRBV20-1; clone_size: .; cdr3_nt: TGCAGTGCCCCTACTTATTCTGGGGCCAACGTCCTGACTTTC; cdr3_aa: CSAPTYSGANVLTF
j_call: TRBJ2-1; d_call: TRBD2; v_call: TRBV5-6; clone_size: few; cdr3_nt: TGTGCCAGCAGCCGGGAGGTGAGGAGGAATGAGCAGTTCTTC; cdr3_aa: CASSREVRRNEQFF
j_call: TRBJ2-5; d_call: .; v_call: TRBV6-2/TRBV6-3; clone_size: few; cdr3_nt: TGTGCCAGCAGTTACTTTGCAGGGCTAGAGACCCAGTACTTC; cdr3_aa: CASSYFAGLETQYF
j_call: TRBJ2-1; d_call: .; v_call: TRBV29-1; clone_size: .; cdr3_nt: TGCAGCGTTAATGTGATGGGAGTTTCTGAGCAGTTCTTC; cdr3_aa: CSVNVMGVSEQFF
j_call: TRBJ1-1; d_call: .; v_call: TRBV7-9; clone_size: few; cdr3_nt: TGTGCCAGCACTCCAAATGGGGTAGAGGAGGACACTGAAGCTTTCTTT; cdr3_aa: CASTPNGVEEDTEAFF
j_call: TRBJ1-5; d_call: .; v_call: TRBV6-1; clone_size: many; cdr3_nt: TGTGCCAGCAGTGAAGTTGTGGGCCAGGCCAGTGGCAATCAGCCCCAGCATTTT; cdr3_aa: CASSEVVGQASGNQPQHF
j_call: TRBJ2-3; d_call: TRBD2; v_call: TRBV4-1; clone_size: many; cdr3_nt: TGCGCCAGCAGCCAGGGATCTAGCGGGGGGGCAGATACGCAGTATTTT; cdr3_aa: CASSQGSSGGADTQYF
j_call: TRBJ1-3; d_call: .; v_call: TRBV10-2; clone_size: .; cdr3_nt: TGCGCCAGCAGTGAGCCAACTGGCGGCTCTGGAAACACCATATATTTT; cdr3_aa: CASSEPTGGSGNTIYF
j_call: TRBJ1-2; d_call: .; v_call: TRBV14; clone_size: .; cdr3_nt: TGTGCCAGCAGCCAGGGGGCCCTTTCTTATGGCTACACCTTC; cdr3_aa: CASSQGALSYGYTF
j_call: TRBJ2-7; d_call: .; v_call: TRBV6-2/TRBV6-3; clone_size: .; cdr3_nt: TGTGCCAGCAGTCAAGGGACACCATCCCTCTACGAGCAGTACTTC; cdr3_aa: CASSQGTPSLYEQYF
j_call: TRBJ1-5; d_call: .; v_call: TRBV9; clone_size: .; cdr3_nt: TGTGCCAGCAGCGTAGGGGTCTTAAATCAGCCCCAGCATTTT; cdr3_aa: CASSVGVLNQPQHF
j_call: TRBJ2-4; d_call: .; v_call: TRBV2; clone_size: few; cdr3_nt: TGTGCCAGCAGCGACGGGGCCGAGAACATTCAGTACTTC; cdr3_aa: CASSDGAENIQYF
j_call: TRBJ1-5; d_call: TRBD1; v_call: TRBV5-1; clone_size: few; cdr3_nt: TGCGCCAGCAGCAGGACAGGGGGCGGCAATCAGCCCCAGCATTTT; cdr3_aa: CASSRTGGGNQPQHF
j_call: TRBJ2-1; d_call: .; v_call: TRBV10-1; clone_size: many; cdr3_nt: TGCGCCAGCAGTGATATGGGTGAGCAGTTCTTC; cdr3_aa: CASSDMGEQFF
j_call: TRBJ1-1; d_call: .; v_call: TRBV7-9; clone_size: few; cdr3_nt: TGTGCCAGCAGCTTAGTTTGGCAGGATCAAGCTTTCTTT; cdr3_aa: CASSLVWQDQAFF
j_call: TRBJ1-1; d_call: .; v_call: TRBV12-3/TRBV12-4; clone_size: many; cdr3_nt: TGTGCCAGCAGTAAATTAGCCGGGCCCCGGAACACTGAAGCTTTCTTT; cdr3_aa: CASSKLAGPRNTEAFF
j_call: TRBJ2-7; d_call: .; v_call: TRBV4-1; clone_size: few; cdr3_nt: TGCGCCAGCAGCCCGGGACGGATGACCTCCTACGAGCAGTACTTC; cdr3_aa: CASSPGRMTSYEQYF
j_call: TRBJ1-2; d_call: .; v_call: TRBV6-5; clone_size: many; cdr3_nt: TGTGCCAGCCTCCAGGACGGTCTTTATGGCTACACCTTC; cdr3_aa: CASLQDGLYGYTF
j_call: TRBJ2-7; d_call: .; v_call: TRBV6-4; clone_size: few; cdr3_nt: TGTGCCAGCAGTGACGGTAAATTGGGCGTTGTCCTCTACGAGCAGTACTTC; cdr3_aa: CASSDGKLGVVLYEQYF
j_call: TRBJ2-4; d_call: .; v_call: TRBV6-1; clone_size: .; cdr3_nt: TGTGCCAGCAGTGACAGTTCACAGCTAGCCAAAAACATTCAGTACTTC; cdr3_aa: CASSDSSQLAKNIQYF
j_call: TRBJ2-1; d_call: .; v_call: TRBV5-4; clone_size: few; cdr3_nt: TGTGCCAGCAGCCGGGGGCGGAGTGAGCAGTTCTTC; cdr3_aa: CASSRGRSEQFF
j_call: TRBJ2-1; d_call: TRBD2; v_call: TRBV10-3; clone_size: .; cdr3_nt: TGTGCCATCAGTGACGGCGCGGGAGCCCCGAGTGAGCAGTTCTTC; cdr3_aa: CAISDGAGAPSEQFF
j_call: TRBJ2-1; d_call: .; v_call: TRBV11-2; clone_size: .; cdr3_nt: TGTGCCAGCAGCTTAGGCCAGAGATTCCCCTACAATGAGCAGTTCTTC; cdr3_aa: CASSLGQRFPYNEQFF
j_call: TRBJ1-5; d_call: .; v_call: TRBV6-2/TRBV6-3; clone_size: few; cdr3_nt: TGTGCCAGCAGTTACGGGGGACCGCCCCAGCATTTT; cdr3_aa: CASSYGGPPQHF
j_call: TRBJ2-6; d_call: .; v_call: TRBV7-9; clone_size: .; cdr3_nt: TGTGCCAGCAGCCGGGGGACCGACGCTGGGGCCAACGTCCTGACTTTC; cdr3_aa: CASSRGTDAGANVLTF